One T cell receptor (beta chain) is described in this entry. This sample was included in a study of blood T cell repertoires in COVID-19. Across the study: The United States, Italy and Spain provided the acute and convalescent COVID-19 samples.

CDR1 and CDR2 from the germline V gene are SGHNT and YYREEE (reference sequence). Trimming stripped 3 bases from V and 1 base from J, with 8 bases between. The CDR3 loop spans 15 amino acids. In the original processing: By means of reference gene primer amplification, nucleated cell counts were estimated. This table comes from immunoSEQ multiplex PCR, and its TCRdb copy is limited to in-frame clones, with some not included. The DNA gave D and trimming, while V, J and clone size come from that table. The sample carries roughly 130,000 clones, approximately 87% recorded once. The chain joins TRBV5-4 to TRBJ2-6, with D possibly being TRBD2 (6 bases). The receptor comes from a woman in her fifties or sixties with acute or convalescent COVID-19. The specimen was peripheral blood. CDR3 sequence reads: CASSSEGSGANVLTF. The CDR3 nucleotides are TGTGCCAGCAGCTCGGAGGGTTCTGGGGCCAACGTCCTGACTTTC.